The 20 T cell receptor beta chains presented below share a single source sample, sequenced in a study of blood T cell repertoires in COVID-19. Clones were read by immunoSEQ multiplex PCR, and TCRdb kept only the in-frame ones, dropping some. This table holds about 220,000 clones, 80% to 90% found once. Input material: PBMCs or T cells enriched from blood (not recorded which). These TCRs come from a woman aged 40 to 50 who had been exposed to COVID-19.

In regard to this clone: The sample carries other DNA sequences with the same CDR3. The chain couples TRBV7-9 to TRBJ1-1; 10 bases map to TRBD1. Germline V gene lookup returns CDR1 SEHNR and CDR2 FQNEAQ (reference sequence). V lost 5 bases to trimming and J lost 4 bases; unmatched junction nucleotides: 4. This CDR3 contains 14 residues. This CDR3 is CASSTGQGSTEAFF. DNA of the CDR3: TGTGCCAGCAGCACGGGACAGGGGAGCACTGAAGCTTTCTTT.

The gene calls are TRBV28 and TRBJ2-7, with 11 bases aligning to TRBD1. The J segment lost 6 bases and the V segment lost 4 bases, leaving 14 bases of the junction unmatched. Germline values: CDR1 MDHEN, CDR2 SYDVKM. CDR3 size: 17 residues. The CDR3 is CASSSQPSDRGLLEQYF. The CDR3 DNA reads TGTGCCAGCAGTTCCCAGCCATCGGACAGGGGGCTGCTCGAGCAGTACTTC.

This clone has a count of ten or more. The sample contains more than one DNA sequence encoding this CDR3. The rearrangement joins TRBV6-5 to TRBJ2-7, with TRBD2 matching over 7 bases. The CDR3 extends over 14 amino acids. CDR1 and CDR2 (germline): MNHEY, SVGAGI. V shed 5 bases, J shed 4 bases, and the junction held 8 bases outside the gene matches. CDR3 sequence: CASSPGRGKYEQYF. CDR3 nucleotide sequence: TGTGCCAGCAGTCCTGGGCGGGGGAAGTACGAGCAGTACTTC.

The chain is built from TRBV7-9 and TRBJ1-2, with D hard to call. Deletions cut 6 bases from V and 0 bases from J, with 17 bases between. Per the germline V gene, CDR1 is SEHNR and CDR2 is FQNEAQ (reference sequence). The CDR3 contains 16 residues. The CDR3 region is CASSQGGSQANYGYTF. For the CDR3, the DNA is TGTGCCAGCAGTCAAGGTGGGAGCCAAGCTAACTATGGCTACACCTTC.

This clone has just one count. This chain joins TRBV9 and TRBJ1-1; 7 nucleotides agree with TRBD1. The CDR3 is 15 residues long. Trimming took 3 bases from V and 6 from J; bases not matched to a gene: 11. The germline V gene encodes CDR1 SGDLS and CDR2 YYNGEE. The CDR3 DNA follows: TGTGCCAGCAGCGCCCCGGGACAGTTTGTGGCTGAAGCTTTCTTT. Protein: CASSAPGQFVAEAFF.

The genes are TRBV7-9 and TRBJ1-1; the D gene is possibly TRBD1 (6 bases). The CDR3 is 12 residues long. The germline V gene has CDR1 SEHNR and CDR2 FQNEAQ (reference sequence). V gave up 6 bases and J gave up 10 bases, with 15 bases separating them. The CDR3 coding sequence is TGTGCCAGCAGGGCTCCCGAGGGGGTAGCTTTCTTT. It is translated as CASRAPEGVAFF.

The chain couples TRBV5-4 to TRBJ2-5; 7 bases map to TRBD1. The V segment lost 0 bases and the J segment 0 bases; nucleotides outside the gene matches: 5. The CDR3 spans 16 residues. Germline V gene sequence: CDR1 SGHNT, CDR2 YYREEE (reference sequence). CDR3 sequence: CASSLGQGVHQETQYF. The DNA for the CDR3 is TGTGCCAGCAGCTTGGGTCAGGGGGTTCACCAAGAGACCCAGTACTTC. The complete variable domain, with remaining parts taken from reference TRBV5-4 and TRBJ2-5, reads ETGVTQSPTHLIKTRGQQVTLRCSSQSGHNTVSWYQQALGQGPQFIFQYYREEENGRGNFPPRFSGLQFPNYSSELNVNALELDDSALYLCASSLGQGVHQETQYFGPGTRLLVL.

This chain joins TRBV28 and TRBJ1-5; 9 positions agree with TRBD1. Germline trimming cut 10 bases from V and 6 bases from J; bases unmatched to any gene: 13. This CDR3 contains 15 residues. Germline V gene sequence: CDR1 MDHEN, CDR2 SYDVKM. CDR3 region: CATVPIRDRAQPQHF. CDR3 in DNA: TGTGCCACCGTACCAATCAGGGACAGGGCTCAGCCCCAGCATTTT.

This clone was picked up a small number of times. Different DNA sequences within this sample yield the same CDR3. J is TRBJ1-2 and V is TRBV5-5; D is possibly TRBD1 (6 bases). Germline CDR1 SGHKS, CDR2 YYEKEE (reference sequence). The CDR3 is 12 residues long. Trimming cost V 2 bases and J 5 bases, with 7 bases left between them. The chain's CDR3 is CASSLTGYGYTF. The CDR3, as DNA: TGTGCCAGCAGCTTAACAGGGTATGGCTACACCTTC.

The chain's CDR3 is CASSSSSPTEAFF. The CDR3 bases are TGTGCCAGTAGTAGCTCGAGTCCTACTGAAGCTTTCTTT. This chain connects TRBV19 to TRBJ1-1; D unresolved. The CDR3 sequence is 13 residues long. Germline lookup yields CDR1 LNHDA and CDR2 SQIVND (reference sequence). With 4 bases removed from V and 5 bases from J, the gap between germline ends came to 11 bases.

This clone was seen just once. The chain links TRBV19 to TRBJ1-1; D not certain. The CDR3 runs 16 residues. Germline loops: CDR1 LNHDA, CDR2 SQIVND (reference sequence). Trimming removed 0 bases at V and 6 bases at J, with 17 bases between. The CDR3 DNA follows: TGTGCCAGTAGTATAGATCTAGTTGAGGGAGGATCTGAAGCTTTCTTT. This translates into CASSIDLVEGGSEAFF.

V is TRBV5-5 and J is TRBJ2-7, with no clear D. Looked up from germline, CDR1 is SGHKS and CDR2 is YYEKEE (reference sequence). Trimming cost V 4 bases and J 3 bases, with 8 bases left between them. The CDR3 is 12 residues long. CDR3 region: CASSVNFYEQYF. CDR3 bases: TGTGCCAGCAGCGTCAATTTCTACGAGCAGTACTTC.

The rearrangement links TRBV5-1 to TRBJ1-1; 10 positions match TRBD1. V was clipped by 4 bases and J by 5 bases; unmatched bases: 5. The CDR3 runs to 14 residues. The germline gives CDR1 SGHRS, CDR2 YFSETQ. The CDR3 here is CASSPGQGLTEAFF. The CDR3 region has the DNA TGCGCCAGCAGCCCGGGACAGGGGCTTACTGAAGCTTTCTTT.

The chain has TRBV7-6 and TRBJ2-5; 9 bases align to TRBD2. The ends lost 6 bases at V and 1 base at J; junction bases unmatched: 12. Germline CDR1 reads SGHVS; CDR2 reads FNYEAQ. CDR3 length equals 17 residues. The CDR3 region is CASRLLSTAGGQETQYF. As DNA, the CDR3 is TGTGCCAGCAGACTACTCTCCACAGCGGGGGGCCAAGAGACCCAGTACTTC.

The chain links TRBV12-3 or TRBV12-4 to TRBJ1-6; D gene ambiguous. This CDR3 spans 13 amino acids. Trimming left V 2 bases short and J 5 bases short, with 4 bases between. Here the CDR3 reads CASSLLDNSPLHF. CDR3 nucleotide sequence: TGTGCCAGCAGTTTACTTGATAATTCACCCCTCCACTTT.

This clone has only one observation. The chain carries TRBV7-2 and TRBJ2-1, with 9 bases identical to TRBD1. Per the germline V gene, CDR1 is SGHTA and CDR2 is FQGNSA. The CDR3 is 14 amino acids. With V trimmed by 5 bases and J by 6 bases, 5 bases remained unmatched. The CDR3, as DNA: TGTGCCAGCAGCCTGGGACAGGGAGTCAATGAGCAGTTCTTC. Translated, it gives CASSLGQGVNEQFF.

CDR3 sequence reads: CASSYSGPDYGYTF. The CDR3 DNA is TGTGCCAGCAGTTACTCGGGCCCGGACTATGGCTACACCTTC. This chain uses TRBV6-5 with TRBJ1-2; D not resolved. V was cut by 0 bases and J by 3 bases, with 8 bases left in between. The CDR3 consists of 14 residues. Germline CDR1 is MNHEY and CDR2 is SVGAGI.

V is TRBV12-3 or TRBV12-4 and J is TRBJ1-1; TRBD1 matches at 9 bases. The CDR3 extends over 13 amino acids. With 6 bases clipped from V and 3 bases from J, the junction kept 2 bases outside the gene matches. DNA of the CDR3: TGTGCCAGCAGGCGACAGGGGGACACTGAAGCTTTCTTT. It encodes CASRRQGDTEAFF.

The chain has TRBV4-1 and TRBJ2-1; D possibly corresponds to TRBD2 (7 bases). V was cut by 1 base and J by 5 bases, with 15 bases left in between. Germline V gene data show CDR1 as MGHRA and CDR2 as YSYEKL. This CDR3 is built from 16 residues. CDR3 amino acids: CASSQGRGRPDNEQFF. CDR3 DNA: TGCGCCAGCAGCCAAGGGCGGGGGCGCCCTGACAATGAGCAGTTCTTC.

This chain joins TRBV5-1 and TRBJ1-5; 8 bases match TRBD1. The CDR3 loop spans 20 amino acids. In germline, CDR1 is SGHRS, CDR2 YFSETQ. With 0 bases clipped from V and 0 bases from J, the junction kept 14 bases outside the gene matches. The CDR3 sequence: CASSLGLGQGPLYSNQPQHF. DNA for the CDR3: TGCGCCAGCAGCTTGGGACTCGGACAGGGTCCCTTATATAGCAATCAGCCCCAGCATTTT.